This TCR beta chain came from a study of T cell clones after liver transplantation. In the study overall: Standard immunosuppression, with no induction, continued until 12-24 months after transplant.

Libraries were prepared by immunoSEQ multiplex PCR; TCRdb keeps only in-frame clonotypes and omits some of them. This table holds 90,000 to 120,000 clones, around 83% found once. Only a few counts were recorded for this clone. The ends lost 4 bases at V and 1 base at J; junction bases unmatched: 2. This CDR3 contains 14 residues. In germline, CDR1 is MDHEN, CDR2 SYDVKM. The TCR originated in a human donor who received a liver transplant. The sequenced sample was CD4+ T cells from blood, obtained before liver transplant. The genes are TRBV28 and TRBJ1-1, with TRBD1 matching over 8 bases. The CDR3 DNA is TGTGCCAGCAGTTCTGGGACAGGGAACACTGAAGCTTTCTTT. This codes for CASSSGTGNTEAFF.